Shown below are 13 T cell receptor beta chains from a single sample sequenced in a study of T cell responses to AZD1222 COVID-19 vaccine. Assay used: immunoSEQ multiplex PCR; TCRdb lists only in-frame clones, some missing. The table lists more than 95,000 clones, less than 95% of them singletons, with around 4.5% in the top ten. The source was peripheral blood, collected on day 0 of MenACWY control vaccination. Receptors were obtained from an adult in good health.

The gene calls are TRBV6-6 and TRBJ1-3; D is ambiguous. Per the germline V gene, CDR1 is MNHNY and CDR2 is SVGAGI (reference sequence). Trimming removed 0 bases at V and 8 bases at J, with 17 bases between. The CDR3 is 16 residues long. DNA for the CDR3: TGTGCCAGCAGTTACTCGCAGAGGACCGCAGGTCACACCATATATTTT. Encoded protein: CASSYSQRTAGHTIYF.

The chain joins TRBV7-8 to TRBJ1-1; maybe TRBD1 (5 bases). Trimming shortened V by 5 bases and J by 7 bases, and 14 bases separated the two germline ends. The length of the CDR3 is 13 residues. The germline V gene has CDR1 SGHVS and CDR2 FQNEAQ. Here the CDR3 reads CASSARATGEAFF. The CDR3 DNA follows: TGTGCCAGCAGCGCCAGGGCGACCGGTGAAGCTTTCTTT.

The V gene is TRBV29-1, the J gene TRBJ1-1, with D possibly matching TRBD1 (6 bases). This CDR3 region has 14 residues. V was trimmed by 4 bases and J by 5 bases, leaving 17 bases between them. Germline CDR1 and CDR2: SQVTM and ANQGSEA. CDR3 in DNA: TGCAGCGTTGTGGGGGGGCCTGCTAAGACTGAAGCTTTCTTT. It encodes CSVVGGPAKTEAFF.

This chain connects TRBV10-3 to TRBJ2-7; TRBD2 agrees at 7 bases. The V gene's germline CDR1 is ENHRY and CDR2 SYGVKD. V shed 5 bases and J 3 bases; nucleotides not matched to a gene: 13. This CDR3 spans 16 amino acids. The DNA for the CDR3 is TGTGCCATCAGTTCCGCGCTTGGCGGGAGCTTCTACGAGCAGTACTTC. Amino acid sequence: CAISSALGGSFYEQYF.

The rearrangement joins TRBV7-2 to TRBJ1-5; D remains unclear. The V end was cut by 1 base, the J end by 2 bases, with 9 bases between. This CDR3 contains 15 residues. Germline CDR1 SGHTA, CDR2 FQGNSA. The CDR3 sequence is CASSLDGGGNQPQHF. CDR3 DNA sequence: TGTGCCAGCAGCTTAGACGGTGGGGGCAATCAGCCCCAGCATTTT.

The J gene is TRBJ2-2, the V gene TRBV6-6; D perhaps matches TRBD2 (6 bases). The V and J ends lost 5 bases and 0 bases respectively, with 19 bases between them. From germline, CDR1 is MNHNY and CDR2 SVGAGI (reference sequence). This CDR3 is 18 amino acids long. The CDR3 is CASSPGVWRHANTGELFF. In nucleotides, the CDR3 is TGTGCCAGCAGTCCGGGGGTATGGCGGCACGCGAACACCGGGGAGCTGTTTTTT.

This rearrangement joins TRBV6-5 to TRBJ2-2, with D perhaps being TRBD1 or TRBD2 (5 bases each). The germline gives CDR1 MNHEY, CDR2 SVGAGI. Trimming shortened V by 6 bases and J by 4 bases, and 15 bases separated the two germline ends. This CDR3 spans 15 amino acids. CDR3 protein: CASRYPGPSTGELFF. The CDR3 coding sequence is TGTGCCAGCAGATACCCGGGGCCGAGCACCGGGGAGCTGTTTTTT.

CDR3 in DNA: TGTGCCAGCAGCTTAGGGGGCCACACTGAAGCTTTCTTT. The encoded protein is CASSLGGHTEAFF. This chain links TRBV7-2 with TRBJ1-1, with D possibly TRBD1 on 5 matching bases. Deletions cut 1 base from V and 3 bases from J, with 6 bases between. The CDR3 loop spans 13 amino acids. Germline loops: CDR1 SGHTA, CDR2 FQGNSA.

The V and J genes are TRBV7-6 and TRBJ2-1; D ambiguous. V gave up 4 bases and J gave up 8 bases, with 6 bases separating them. The germline gives CDR1 SGHVS, CDR2 FNYEAQ. This CDR3 is built from 11 residues. DNA for the CDR3: TGTGCCAGCAGCTCGTGGGATGAGCAGTTCTTC. Protein sequence: CASSSWDEQFF.

The chain is built from TRBV24-1 and TRBJ1-5; 11 positions agree with TRBD1. The CDR3 runs to 15 residues. CDR1 and CDR2 (germline): KGHDR, SFDVKD. J was trimmed by 7 bases and V by 4 bases; bases with no gene match: 5. CDR3 DNA sequence: TGTGCCACCAGTGACCGGACAGGGGGCCTGCAGCCCCAGCATTTT. It specifies CATSDRTGGLQPQHF.

The chain carries TRBV27 and TRBJ2-4; 7 bases are a match to TRBD1. The trim removed 5 bases at V and 2 bases at J, leaving 9 bases unmatched. From germline, CDR1 is MNHEY and CDR2 SMNVEV (reference sequence). CDR3 length: 16 residues. DNA of the CDR3: TGTGCCAGCAGTCTTACAGGGGATGTTTCCAAAAACATTCAGTACTTC. Protein: CASSLTGDVSKNIQYF.

The chain is built from TRBV19 and TRBJ2-7, with unresolved D. CDR3 size: 17 residues. The V gene lost 6 bases and the J gene lost 4 bases, with 25 bases spanning the gap. Germline V gene data show CDR1 as LNHDA and CDR2 as SQIVND (reference sequence). The CDR3 loop is CASSLQDPNGNCYEQYV. The CDR3 nucleotides read TGTGCCAGTAGCCTCCAAGACCCGAATGGGAACTGTTACGAGCAGTACGTC.

There are a few counts of this clone. The chain is built from TRBV6-5 and TRBJ1-6; a possible D gene is TRBD1 (6 bases). CDR3 length: 14 residues. V lost 2 bases and J 8 bases, leaving 10 bases between the germline ends. CDR1 and CDR2 from the germline V gene are MNHEY and SVGAGI. The CDR3 loop is CASSYVGADSPLHF. The CDR3, as DNA: TGTGCCAGCAGTTACGTGGGGGCTGATTCACCCCTCCACTTT.